Presented here are 11 T cell receptor beta chains from one specimen sequenced in a study of human T cells and chemical hapten exposure. The time point was: patch test 2, 6 weeks after DPC sensitization. Treatment meaning: therapeutic diphenylcyclopropenone sensitization with weekly scalp DPC. MiXCR, applied by TCRdb to the RACE reads, yields one record per CDR3 protein. The table includes over 70,000 distinct CDR3 sequences, about 8.5% detected once. The sequences come from whole blood, collected in connection with sensitization to the hapten diphenylcyclopropenone (DPC). The receptors come from a woman in her forties or fifties with alopecia areata. Some clones in this sample may be carry-over from other donors' samples.

This clonotype was seen more than once but under ten times. The gene calls are TRBV6-5 and TRBJ1-1; TRBD1 might be the D (6 bases). Germline lookup yields CDR1 MNHEY and CDR2 SVGAGI. The V end lost 5 bases, the J end lost 8 bases, and 12 bases lay between the germline ends. The CDR3 covers 12 residues. In DNA, the CDR3 is TGTGCCAGCAGTCAAGGGGGGCGCGAAGCTTTCTTT. Its protein product is CASSQGGREAFF.

V usage is TRBV13 and J usage is TRBJ1-1; the D is unclear. This CDR3 is built from 14 residues. Trimming took 4 bases from V and 1 from J, leaving 10 bases between them. From germline, CDR1 is PRHDT and CDR2 FYEKMQ (reference sequence). The CDR3 here is CASSSDGENTEAFF. The CDR3 bases are TGTGCCAGCAGCTCGGACGGGGAGAACACTGAAGCTTTCTTT.

The genes are TRBV5-1 and TRBJ2-1; possible D gene TRBD1, 6 bases. Germline values: CDR1 SGHRS, CDR2 YFSETQ. Trimming took off 7 bases at V and 8 bases at J, with 13 bases between the two ends. CDR3 length: 12 amino acids. The CDR3 nucleotides are TGCGCCAGCCAACTGGGGGCCGATGAGCAGTTCTTC. It codes for CASQLGADEQFF.

This chain uses TRBV10-1 with TRBJ2-5; 9 bases match TRBD2. CDR1 WNHNN and CDR2 SYGVQD come from the germline V gene (reference sequence). The CDR3 totals 16 residues. With 8 bases clipped from V and 3 bases from J, the junction kept 13 bases outside the gene matches. CDR3 in amino acids: CASWEGRLAEKETQYF. The CDR3 DNA sequence: TGCGCCAGCTGGGAGGGCAGACTAGCGGAGAAAGAGACCCAGTACTTC.

This chain joins TRBV12-3 or TRBV12-4 and TRBJ1-6, with D perhaps TRBD1 (5 bases). CDR3 length equals 16 residues. The V end lost 1 base, the J end lost 4 bases, and 11 bases lay between the germline ends. CDR3 sequence: CASSLGGGEYNSPLHF. The CDR3 DNA reads TGTGCCAGCAGTTTAGGGGGGGGTGAATATAATTCACCCCTCCACTTT.

V is TRBV7-2 and J is TRBJ2-7; 9 positions match TRBD2. Unmatched junction bases numbered 7, after V lost 4 bases and J lost 3 bases. The CDR3 is 15 amino acids. Germline loops: CDR1 SGHTA, CDR2 FQGNSA. CDR3 sequence: CASSWTSEKIYEQYF. CDR3 in DNA: TGTGCCAGCAGCTGGACTAGCGAGAAAATCTACGAGCAGTACTTC.

The chain employs TRBV2 and TRBJ2-4, with no clear D. This CDR3 comprises 14 residues. Trimming removed 6 bases at V and 9 bases at J, with 18 bases between. The germline V gene has CDR1 SNHLY and CDR2 FYNNEI. This CDR3 is CASSSDVASSIQYF. CDR3 bases: TGTGCCAGCAGCAGCGACGTAGCCAGTAGCATTCAGTACTTC.

V and J are TRBV27 and TRBJ2-7, with D tentatively TRBD1 (6 bases). The CDR3 length is 13 residues. Germline CDR1 and CDR2: MNHEY and SMNVEV (reference sequence). V was trimmed by 3 bases and J by 3 bases, leaving 9 bases between them. Here the CDR3 DNA reads TGTGCCAGCAGTTTCTCACAGGGCTACGAGCAGTACTTC. Amino acid sequence: CASSFSQGYEQYF.

This clonotype occurred a few times. The chain employs TRBV30 and TRBJ2-3; D perhaps matches TRBD2 (5 bases). V was shortened by 0 bases and J by 6 bases, with 13 bases between the two germline ends. This CDR3 contains 14 residues. Germline loops: CDR1 GTSNPN, CDR2 SVGIG (reference sequence). CDR3 nucleotides: TGTGCCTGGAGTGTAGTCGGGGTAGGGGATACGCAGTATTTT. Protein sequence: CAWSVVGVGDTQYF.

The sample holds a few counts of this clonotype. The chain recombines TRBV27 with TRBJ2-5; D call uncertain. The CDR3 loop spans 13 amino acids. V was cut by 2 bases and J by 4 bases, with 8 bases left in between. Germline CDR1 is MNHEY and CDR2 is SMNVEV (reference sequence). As DNA, the CDR3 is TGTGCCAGCAGTTTAGGTTGGGGAGAGACCCAGTACTTC. Its protein is CASSLGWGETQYF.

This clonotype was found a few times. The chain carries TRBV7-9 and TRBJ1-2, with a tentative D call TRBD1 (5 bases). The V end was cut by 0 bases, the J end by 0 bases, with 8 bases between. The CDR3 is 15 residues long. The germline gives CDR1 SEHNR, CDR2 FQNEAQ (reference sequence). This CDR3 is CASSLAGRPNYGYTF. CDR3 sequence (DNA): TGTGCCAGCAGCTTAGCGGGACGGCCTAACTATGGCTACACCTTC. The complete variable domain, with remaining parts taken from reference TRBV7-9 and TRBJ1-2, reads DTGVSQNPRHKITKRGQNVTFRCDPISEHNRLYWYRQTLGQGPEFLTYFQNEAQLEKSRLLSDRFSAERPKGSFSTLEIQRTEQGDSAMYLCASSLAGRPNYGYTFGSGTRLTVV.